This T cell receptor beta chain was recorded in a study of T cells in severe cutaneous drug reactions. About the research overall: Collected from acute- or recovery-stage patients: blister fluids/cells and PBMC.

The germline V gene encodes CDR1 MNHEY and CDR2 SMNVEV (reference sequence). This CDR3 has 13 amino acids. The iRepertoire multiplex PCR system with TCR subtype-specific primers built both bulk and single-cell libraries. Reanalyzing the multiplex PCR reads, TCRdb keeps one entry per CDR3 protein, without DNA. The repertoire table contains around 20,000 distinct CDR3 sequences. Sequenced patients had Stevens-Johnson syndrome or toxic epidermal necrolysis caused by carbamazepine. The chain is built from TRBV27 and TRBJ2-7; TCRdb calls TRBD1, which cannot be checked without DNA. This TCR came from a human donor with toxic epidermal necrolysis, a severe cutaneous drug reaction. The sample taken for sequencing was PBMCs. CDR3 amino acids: CASGGGLQSEQYF.